The 4 T cell receptor beta chains in this list originate from one sample, sequenced in a study of radiation and T cells in renal cell carcinoma. The assay was immunoSEQ multiplex PCR, and TCRdb's table has in-frame clones only and misses some. The table shows roughly 82,000 clones, with about 88% occurring only once. Described time point: blood 4 weeks post-SBRT, at nephrectomy. Treatment defined: 15 Gy SBRT to primary tumor, nephrectomy 4 weeks later. The sample in question was blood, obtained from a patient whose treatment included radiotherapy and nephrectomy. These receptors all stem from a woman between 70 and 85 years old with renal cell carcinoma.

The rearrangement links TRBV6-1 to TRBJ1-2; no clear D gene. CDR1 MNHNS and CDR2 SASEGT come from the germline V gene. The CDR3 covers 13 residues. V was shortened by 5 bases and J by 4 bases, with 11 bases between the two germline ends. The DNA of the CDR3 is TGTGCCAGCAGTCACAGCCTTCTCTATGGCTACACCTTC. As protein: CASSHSLLYGYTF.

The genes are TRBV30 and TRBJ2-7; 8 positions agree with TRBD2. The germline V gene encodes CDR1 GTSNPN and CDR2 SVGIG (reference sequence). The trim removed 5 bases at V and 9 bases at J, leaving 0 bases unmatched. This CDR3 spans 9 amino acids. CDR3: CAWREGQYF. The CDR3 nucleotides are TGTGCCTGGCGGGAGGGGCAGTACTTC.

This rearrangement joins TRBV6-5 to TRBJ2-1; either TRBD1 or TRBD2 may supply D (5 bases each). Trimming stripped 8 bases from V and 4 bases from J, with 12 bases between. Germline CDR1 and CDR2: MNHEY and SVGAGI. The length of the CDR3 is 13 residues. CDR3 coding DNA: TGTGCCAGCGGGAGTACAGGTTACAATGAGCAGTTCTTC. Translating it yields CASGSTGYNEQFF.

This clone was counted a single time. This chain connects TRBV7-9 to TRBJ1-1; D remains ambiguous. V lost 2 bases, J lost 1 base, and 14 bases lay in between. CDR3 size: 16 residues. Germline values: CDR1 SEHNR, CDR2 FQNEAQ (reference sequence). The CDR3 protein is CASSLSQGPQNTEAFF. CDR3 DNA sequence: TGTGCCAGCAGCTTATCCCAAGGGCCACAGAACACTGAAGCTTTCTTT.